These 25 T cell receptor beta chains came from one sample sequenced in a study of cytomegalovirus exposure and HLA in healthy donors. PCR was performed using 60 Vbeta and 13 Jbeta primers. Libraries were prepared by immunoSEQ multiplex PCR; TCRdb keeps only in-frame clonotypes and omits some of them. The data show 160,000 or so clones, around 77% seen once. Sequencing was performed on PBMCs. The receptors originated from a middle-aged woman in good health and CMV-seronegative.

The chain has TRBV6-1 and TRBJ2-7; 8 bases align to TRBD2. Germline V gives CDR1 MNHNS, CDR2 SASEGT. V gave up 4 bases and J gave up 6 bases; unmatched junction bases: 11. This CDR3 comprises 15 residues. The CDR3 DNA follows: TGTGCCAGCAGTGGGACTAGCTTTGAAATTGGCGAGCAGTACTTC. Translating it yields CASSGTSFEIGEQYF.

The chain couples TRBV14 to TRBJ1-1, with D perhaps matching TRBD1 (6 bases). Germline-derived CDR1 and CDR2 are SGHDN and FVKESK. The CDR3 has 15 residues. V lost 3 bases and J 2 bases, leaving 13 bases between the germline ends. This CDR3 reads CASSQDSSGNTEAFF. Written as DNA, the CDR3 is TGTGCCAGCAGCCAGGACAGCTCGGGCAACACTGAAGCTTTCTTT.

Concerning this clone: In the same sample, other DNA sequences code for this CDR3. The rearrangement links TRBV5-1 to TRBJ1-1; 7 bases map to TRBD1. This CDR3 region has 13 residues. J was trimmed by 4 bases and V by 2 bases; bases with no gene match: 2. Germline CDR1 is SGHRS and CDR2 is YFSETQ. The CDR3 bases are TGCGCCAGCAGCTTAGGGGGCGGCACTGAAGCTTTCTTT. It translates to CASSLGGGTEAFF.

The chain uses TRBV7-9 and TRBJ2-2; 7 bases match TRBD2. This CDR3 is built from 16 residues. Trimming cost V 1 base and J 3 bases; bases outside gene matches: 5. Germline V gene lookup returns CDR1 SEHNR and CDR2 FQNEAQ (reference sequence). The CDR3, as DNA: TGTGCCAGCAGCTTAGTTCGGGAGGCTGACACCGGGGAGCTGTTTTTT. Translation: CASSLVREADTGELFF.

This chain joins TRBV6-5 and TRBJ2-6; D call uncertain. CDR1 and CDR2 (germline): MNHEY, SVGAGI. The CDR3 consists of 16 residues. V shed 2 bases and J shed 0 bases, with 8 bases lying between them. CDR3 DNA: TGTGCCAGCAGTTACGAACTCAACTCTGGGGCCAACGTCCTGACTTTC. Translated, it gives CASSYELNSGANVLTF.

The rearrangement joins TRBV7-9 to TRBJ2-7, with TRBD1 matching 7 bases. J was trimmed by 2 bases and V by 4 bases; bases with no gene match: 5. CDR3 size: 14 residues. Germline CDR1 and CDR2: SEHNR and FQNEAQ (reference sequence). CDR3 bases: TGTGCCAGCAGCTATCAGGGACAGACCTACGAGCAGTACTTC. Amino acid sequence: CASSYQGQTYEQYF.

The chain uses TRBV27 and TRBJ2-1, with 11 bases fitting TRBD1. The CDR3 has 16 amino acids. The germline V gene has CDR1 MNHEY and CDR2 SMNVEV (reference sequence). V gave up 0 bases and J gave up 7 bases; unmatched junction bases: 5. The CDR3 bases are TGTGCCAGCAGTTTATCAGGGACAGGGGGTTGGAATGAGCAGTTCTTC. Its protein product is CASSLSGTGGWNEQFF.

The gene calls are TRBV11-3 and TRBJ2-5, with 8 bases matching TRBD2. The germline gives CDR1 SGHNT, CDR2 YENEEA. V dropped 2 bases and J dropped 4; count of bases not matched to a gene: 9. The CDR3 runs 16 residues. The chain's CDR3 is CASSLLLAGGTETQYF. The DNA for the CDR3 is TGTGCCAGCAGCTTATTGTTGGCGGGAGGAACAGAGACCCAGTACTTC.

This clone turned up a few times. The chain carries TRBV30 and TRBJ1-1, with D unclear. Germline CDR1 reads GTSNPN; CDR2 reads SVGIG (reference sequence). The ends were cut back, 1 base at V and 2 bases at J, with 8 bases in the middle. The CDR3 covers 13 residues. In nucleotides, the CDR3 is TGTGCCTGGAGTGGGCTCAGTAACACTGAAGCTTTCTTT. Its protein product is CAWSGLSNTEAFF.

The chain carries TRBV4-2 and TRBJ1-4; TRBD1 matches at 8 bases. J gave up 3 bases and V 3 bases, and 3 bases lay outside the gene matches. The CDR3 covers 15 residues. Germline CDR1 and CDR2: LGHNA and YNFKEQ. The CDR3 DNA is TGTGCCAGCAGCCACACGACAGGGGCTAATGAAAAACTGTTTTTT. Translating gives CASSHTTGANEKLFF.

The chain couples TRBV2 to TRBJ1-1, with D hard to call. Trimming took 4 bases from V and 5 from J, leaving 17 bases between them. Germline V gene lookup returns CDR1 SNHLY and CDR2 FYNNEI. The CDR3 is 15 amino acids. CDR3 region: CASSGDHYRGTEAFF. For the CDR3, the DNA is TGTGCCAGCAGTGGTGACCATTACAGAGGGACTGAAGCTTTCTTT.

The chain joins TRBV27 to TRBJ2-3; possible D gene TRBD1, 7 bases. This CDR3 comprises 17 residues. Germline V gene data show CDR1 as MNHEY and CDR2 as SMNVEV (reference sequence). V shed 6 bases and J shed 0 bases, with 19 bases lying between them. The CDR3: CASSRQGGTLSTDTQYF. The CDR3 DNA is TGTGCCAGCAGCCGACAGGGAGGAACACTTAGCACAGATACGCAGTATTTT.

The rearrangement uses TRBV5-5 and TRBJ2-7, with 12 bases aligning to TRBD2. This CDR3 is built from 17 residues. V lost 1 base and J lost 1; bases outside the gene matches: 6. CDR1 is SGHKS and CDR2 is YYEKEE in the germline V gene (reference sequence). The CDR3 spells CASSLLTSGSLSYEQYF. The CDR3 coding sequence is TGTGCCAGCAGCTTGTTGACTAGCGGGAGTCTGTCCTACGAGCAGTACTTC.

This clone showed up just a few times. The V and J genes are TRBV5-1 and TRBJ2-2; a weak D match, TRBD1 (6 bases). The V and J ends lost 4 bases and 5 bases respectively, with 12 bases between them. This CDR3 contains 14 residues. Germline CDR1 reads SGHRS; CDR2 reads YFSETQ. The CDR3 loop reads CASSPDSSTGELFF. The CDR3 DNA reads TGCGCCAGCAGCCCGGACAGTTCGACCGGGGAGCTGTTTTTT.

This chain links TRBV2 with TRBJ2-1; 9 nucleotides align to TRBD2. CDR3 length equals 18 residues. V gave up 7 bases and J gave up 5 bases; unmatched junction bases: 18. CDR1 and CDR2 from the germline V gene are SNHLY and FYNNEI. The CDR3 coding sequence is TGTGCCAGCAAGAAAATTCAGGGACTAGCATCCGCAGACAATGAGCAGTTCTTC. Translated: CASKKIQGLASADNEQFF.

This chain connects TRBV28 to TRBJ1-5; TRBD1 might be the D (5 bases). The CDR3 loop spans 16 amino acids. The V end lost 1 base, the J end lost 4 bases, and 14 bases lay between the germline ends. Per germline, CDR1 MDHEN and CDR2 SYDVKM. For the CDR3, the DNA is TGTGCCAGCAGTTTATCCCTTGGGGGGGATAATCAGCCCCAGCATTTT. As protein: CASSLSLGGDNQPQHF. The full variable domain, its missing parts supplied by reference TRBV28 and TRBJ1-5, is DVKVTQSSRYLVKRTGEKVFLECVQDMDHENMFWYRQDPGLGLRLIYFSYDVKMKEKGDIPEGYSVSREKKERFSLILESASTNQTSMYLCASSLSLGGDNQPQHFGDGTRLSIL.

The chain has TRBV5-1 and TRBJ1-5; D is uncertain. V lost 0 bases and J 3 bases, leaving 10 bases between the germline ends. CDR1 is SGHRS, CDR2 YFSETQ, per germline. The CDR3 is 15 amino acids. Here the CDR3 DNA reads TGCGCCAGCAGCTTGGAAGGGAGAACCAATCAGCCCCAGCATTTT. It codes for CASSLEGRTNQPQHF.

The J gene is TRBJ2-1, the V gene TRBV29-1; D call uncertain. V dropped 5 bases and J dropped 12 bases, with 14 bases sitting between them. The V gene's germline CDR1 is SQVTM and CDR2 ANQGSEA. This CDR3 is 11 amino acids long. The DNA of the CDR3 is TGCAGCGTTCGTCGTGCTCCAGTGCAGTTCTTC. Translating it yields CSVRRAPVQFF.

This clone came up once. The chain employs TRBV19 and TRBJ1-5, with 9 nucleotides matching TRBD1. V was clipped by 9 bases and J by 4 bases; unmatched bases: 10. Germline values: CDR1 LNHDA, CDR2 SQIVND (reference sequence). The CDR3 spans 15 residues. The CDR3 here is CASWGNRGLNQPQHF. Written as DNA, the CDR3 is TGTGCCAGCTGGGGGAACAGGGGGCTGAATCAGCCCCAGCATTTT.

The chain combines TRBV5-1 with TRBJ2-7; TRBD1 matches 9 bases. V gave up 2 bases and J gave up 6 bases; unmatched junction bases: 6. Germline lookup yields CDR1 SGHRS and CDR2 YFSETQ. The CDR3 is made up of 14 amino acids. CDR3 residues: CASSFSGTGTEQYF. CDR3 in DNA: TGCGCCAGCAGCTTCTCCGGGACAGGGACCGAGCAGTACTTC.

The V call is TRBV27, the J call TRBJ2-7; 14 bases line up with TRBD2. V dropped 0 bases and J dropped 3; count of bases not matched to a gene: 1. The CDR3 length is 16 residues. The germline CDR1 and CDR2 sequences are MNHEY and SMNVEV (reference sequence). The CDR3 DNA follows: TGTGCCAGCAGTTTATCCGGACTAGCGGGAGGCTACGAGCAGTACTTC. It specifies CASSLSGLAGGYEQYF.

For this clone: Within the sample, other DNA sequences also encode this same CDR3. This sequence joins TRBV27 and TRBJ1-4; a possible D gene is TRBD1 (6 bases). CDR3 size: 12 residues. Germline CDR1 MNHEY, CDR2 SMNVEV (reference sequence). V was clipped by 3 bases and J by 7 bases, with 6 bases between them. The DNA of the CDR3 is TGTGCCAGCAGTTTCAGGGGTGAAAAACTGTTTTTT. Translation gives CASSFRGEKLFF.

The chain employs TRBV5-6 and TRBJ2-7, with D unresolved. With 0 bases removed from V and 4 bases from J, the gap between germline ends came to 8 bases. Germline CDR1 and CDR2: SGHDT and YYEEEE. CDR3 length equals 13 residues. CDR3 DNA sequence: TGTGCCAGCAGCTTGGGGGCCCATTACGAGCAGTACTTC. It encodes CASSLGAHYEQYF.

The CDR3 nucleotides read TGTGCCAGTGCGCTACACCAGGACTATGGCTACACCTTC. Amino acid sequence: CASALHQDYGYTF. This rearrangement joins TRBV28 to TRBJ1-2; D unclear. V was trimmed by 9 bases and J by 3 bases, leaving 14 bases between them. This CDR3 comprises 13 residues. The germline V gene has CDR1 MDHEN and CDR2 SYDVKM.

J is TRBJ2-1 and V is TRBV9; D may be TRBD2 (5 bases). The CDR3 is 15 amino acids. Trimming removed 2 bases at V and 1 base at J, with 10 bases between. The germline V gene encodes CDR1 SGDLS and CDR2 YYNGEE. This CDR3 is CASSVIGESYNEQFF. The CDR3 nucleotides are TGTGCCAGCAGCGTCATCGGGGAGTCCTACAATGAGCAGTTCTTC.